This T cell receptor beta chain was recovered during a study of CD8 T cells in Susac syndrome. The study's findings and limits: In Susac syndrome, the CD4+ T cell repertoires did not show clonal expansion.

This clonotype showed up just once. The antigen is not known. This CDR3 has 13 residues. In germline, CDR1 is LNHDA, CDR2 SQIVND (reference sequence). The V and J ends lost 3 bases and 4 bases respectively, with 9 bases between them. Sequencing of TCR beta was undertaken in CD8+ and CD4+ T cells derived from blood. In Susac syndrome patients, recently defined diagnostic criteria for definite or probable disease were met. The RNA input was roughly 0.45 to 1 ug, and it was reverse transcribed with random hexamers. A single record per CDR3 protein comes from TCRdb applying MiXCR to the immunoSEQ multiplex PCR reads. The sample shows some 180,000 distinct CDR3 sequences, roughly nine tenths of them seen only once.

The chain uses TRBV19 and TRBJ1-2; a possible D gene is TRBD1 (6 bases). The sequence was collected from a human donor with Susac syndrome. The sequencing input was CD4+ T cells from PBMCs. CDR3 in amino acids: CASSMQGTYGYTF. The CDR3, as DNA: TGTGCCAGTAGTATGCAGGGGACCTATGGCTACACCTTC.